What follows describes a single T cell receptor (beta chain). The antigen is not known. This sample is part of a study of lymphopenia after photon versus proton radiotherapy. The study, taken as a whole, reports: Larger post-nadir TCR diversity loss correlated inversely with survival in deceased patients. Under photons, naive T cells and diversity fell while effector/memory populations rose. Oligoclonal CD8+ Temra expansion after nadir drove photon patients' diversity drop.

TCRdb keeps only in-frame clones here, not all; method: immunoSEQ multiplex PCR. The data hold 20,000 or so clones, with about nine tenths observed a single time. The junction had 8 bases not matched to a gene; V was cut back by 3 bases and J by 6 bases. The V gene's germline CDR1 is SNHLY and CDR2 FYNNEI. The CDR3 contains 14 residues. The TCR sequence derives from a woman aged 70-85 years with pancreatic cancer. Some clones in this sample may be carry-over from other donors' samples. Specimen: peripheral blood, collected from a patient treated with proton-based radiotherapy. The chain joins TRBV2 to TRBJ2-7; 7 nucleotides agree with TRBD1. CDR3 bases: TGTGCCAGCAGTGAGAGCAGGGGGATGGGCGAGCAGTACTTC. It encodes CASSESRGMGEQYF.